These 7 T cell receptor beta chains share one sample of origin, sequenced in a study of post-analysis software for immune sequencing data. Points from the study as a whole: Elevated frequency relative to controls characterized 4 or 5 TRBV segments in patients, TRBV5-6, TRBV5-1 and TRBV20-1 among them.

Unique molecular identifiers were built into the TCR beta cDNA libraries. Each CDR3 protein gets one entry after TCRdb re-called the PCR reads with MiXCR. Altogether around 700,000 distinct CDR3 sequences are present, over 45% being singletons, with the ten largest covering around 11%. Which antigens these TCRs recognize remains unknown. The sample was blood. These receptor sequences come from a girl aged 2-10 years with multiple sclerosis.

This clonotype has more than one count but fewer than ten. At one of its ends the junction is not consistent with the germline gene, which may arise from a read error. J is TRBJ2-5 and V is TRBV11-1; no clear D gene. The CDR3 is made up of 14 amino acids. The germline CDR1 and CDR2 sequences are SGHAT and FQDESV (reference sequence). The CDR3 loop reads CANSLDLAQETQYF. The CDR3 DNA reads TGTGCCAACAGCTTAGACCTGGCTCAAGAGACCCAGTACTTC.

Remarks on this clonotype: A read error may account for a junction end that differs from germline. The chain has TRBV5-1 and TRBJ1-5; tentatively, D is TRBD1 (5 bases). The length of the CDR3 is 14 residues. Germline-derived CDR1 and CDR2 are SGHRS and YFSETQ. CDR3 sequence: CASGLDSSNQPQHF. The CDR3 DNA is TGCGCCAGCGGCTTAGACAGTAGCAATCAGCCCCAGCATTTT. Using reference TRBV5-1 and TRBJ1-5 for the parts outside the CDR3, the full variable domain is KAGVTQTPRYLIKTRGQQVTLSCSPISGHRSVSWYQQTPGQGLQFLFEYFSETQRNKGNFPGRFSGRQFSNSRSEMNVSTLELGDSALYLCASGLDSSNQPQHFGDGTRLSIL.

The rearrangement links TRBV5-1 to TRBJ2-3, with 12 positions matching TRBD2. The CDR3 spans 15 residues. CDR1 is SGHRS, CDR2 YFSETQ, per germline. The J segment lost 5 bases and the V segment lost 3 bases, leaving 4 bases of the junction unmatched. The CDR3 protein is CASSWPTSGGDTQYF. CDR3 coding DNA: TGCGCCAGCAGCTGGCCGACTAGCGGGGGAGATACGCAGTATTTT.

CDR3 bases: TGTGCCAGCAGCTTGCTGGCTGAAGCTTTCTTT. Protein sequence: CASSLLAEAFF. The chain employs TRBV12-3 or TRBV12-4 and TRBJ1-1; D is unresolved. The CDR3 has 11 residues. Trimming took off 6 bases at V and 6 bases at J, with 8 bases between the two ends.

J is TRBJ2-7 and V is TRBV10-3; 7 bases are shared with TRBD2. In germline, CDR1 is ENHRY, CDR2 SYGVKD. J gave up 5 bases and V 3 bases, and 7 bases lay outside the gene matches. This CDR3 has 14 amino acids. The CDR3 coding sequence is TGTGCCATCAGTGACCCGGGACTATTCGACGAGCAGTACTTC. This translates into CAISDPGLFDEQYF.

This clonotype was counted between two and nine times. The chain links TRBV27 to TRBJ1-2; D call uncertain. The CDR3 is 14 residues long. Germline CDR1 is MNHEY and CDR2 is SMNVEV (reference sequence). Deletions cut 2 bases from V and 4 bases from J, with 11 bases between. The CDR3 is CASSLGRGSYGYTF. CDR3 coding DNA: TGTGCCAGCAGTTTAGGTCGCGGCAGCTATGGCTACACCTTC.

This clonotype has more than one count but fewer than ten. The rearrangement uses TRBV29-1 and TRBJ1-2, with TRBD1 as a possible D gene (5 bases). The ends were cut back, 4 bases at V and 0 bases at J, with 18 bases in the middle. The CDR3 is 16 amino acids. The germline V gene has CDR1 SQVTM and CDR2 ANQGSEA. The CDR3, as DNA: TGCAGCGTTGCCCCCGGGACGGTGACTCCTAACTATGGCTACACCTTC. Translation gives CSVAPGTVTPNYGYTF.